Listed here is a single T cell receptor (beta chain). There is no known antigen for this receptor. Base qualities are not provided; no much larger clone lies one nucleotide away. Via the germline V gene, CDR1 is MNHNS and CDR2 SASEGT. Trimming takes 5 bases off V and 5 bases off J; junction bases not matched to a gene: 8. From its cysteine to its phenylalanine, the CDR3 spans 15 amino acids. Of all the DNA, just the CDR3 is kept, 45 bases in frame from base 1. These data are taken from a study of T cells in Graves' hyperthyroidism and ophthalmopathy (dated by TCRdb to the late 2010s). Looking at the study overall: Peripheral blood samples were taken at initial diagnosis, before any treatment was given. To identify distinguishing TCR V-J signatures, a discovery cohort of roughly 100 patients was used, comprising 43 with Graves' ophthalmopathy and some 57 with stable Graves' hyperthyroidism. The 100 or so discovery patients were randomly split 7:3 into training and test sets. The paper reports TCR Vbeta CDR3 sequencing of approximately 130 peripheral blood samples: 40 to 45 ophthalmopathy, 70 to 85 hyperthyroidism and around 17 progressor patients. An independent validation cohort of around 19 hyperthyroidism patients and 17 patients who later progressed to ophthalmopathy tested prospective prediction of ophthalmopathy. Thyroid tissue and blood T-cell repertoires from six Graves' hyperthyroidism patients were also compared in the study. Following sampling, methimazole starting at 30 mg daily was given to hyperthyroidism patients, and high-dose intravenous methylprednisolone was given to ophthalmopathy patients. Broad study findings and their caveats: Most expanded thyroid clonotypes (frequency above 0.001) were also detected in blood, suggesting blood repertoires may reflect thyroid immune responses. In cross-validation, a model built on a 13 V-J signature told ophthalmopathy apart from stable hyperthyroidism with roughly 87% sensitivity and roughly 81% specificity, and in testing the same model reached 80%/75%. No statistical method was used to set the sample size in advance, and investigators knew the group allocation. In validation, progression to ophthalmopathy was predicted by the model with roughly 71% sensitivity and 72% to 80% specificity, a median of approximately 6.5 months before onset.

The TCR beta CDR3 regions were amplified from the RNA transcripts. A first-round RT-PCR of the TCR CDR3 used the HTBI primer set with the Qiagen OneStep RT-PCR kit. Libraries were constructed in a second round of multiplex PCR, after which size selection and purification were performed. Sequencing of the libraries was done on an Illumina HiSeq2000 using paired-end 100 bp reads. Under the source paper's analysis protocol: SOAPnuke was used to process the raw data, with reads discarded if the reads contained adapters or uncalled bases, had a mean Phred below 15, or lacked an exact constant-primer or identifier match. High-quality paired reads were merged with COPE v1.2.5, and unique nucleotide sequences were defined as clonotypes. MiTCR v1.1 was used to align clonotypes to the IMGT TRBV, TRBD and TRBJ reference segments. The analysis was restricted to V-J combinations with a frequency above 0.0001, which together covered 99% to 99.2% of the repertoires. The TCS score was defined as the ratio of F50 (clonal expansion) to E x V (chaos), calculated using BLOSUM62-based TCRdist between CDR3 peptides within each V-J. Welch's t-statistics and random forest reduced around 520 V-J features to roughly 13, which were used in a naive Bayes classifier (R e1071). The similarity between thyroid and blood repertoires was quantified using the Morisita-Horn index. The public reads were reprocessed in TCRdb via fastp at Q25 and MiXCR, keeping in-frame beta chains. Rows are unified per CDR3 protein, each entry keeping the most common DNA and genes. TCRdb, not the original authors, processed these V and J calls. This sample lists 750,000 to 900,000 distinct CDR3 sequences; roughly 40% were detected once. The top ten hold about 8.9% of the sample.

A patient counted as having stable Graves' hyperthyroidism if no progression to ophthalmopathy occurred over 18 months of follow-up. Hyperthyroidism patients were aged 18 to 65 years and newly diagnosed, with disease duration of less than 2 months. Exclusion was applied to patients with uncontrolled infections, other autoimmune diseases, pregnancy or lactation. Diagnoses were based on clinical symptoms, serum thyroxine and TRAb, thyroid ultrasound and orbital computed tomography. PBMCs were isolated from approximately 10 ml of fresh peripheral blood by Ficoll-Paque density gradient centrifugation. Trizol reagent was used to extract total RNA, and RNA quality was then checked on an Agilent 2100 Bioanalyzer.

This receptor was identified in a young man with Graves' hyperthyroidism. The source material was blood. The rearrangement joined TRBV6-1 to TRBJ2-5; 10 central nucleotides agree with TRBD1. The DNA sequence follows: TGTGCCAGCAGTCTCGGACAGGGGGGCGCGGAGACCCAGTACTTC. This encodes CASSLGQGGAETQYF.